This TCR beta chain stems from a study of CD8 T cells in Susac syndrome. Reverse transcription of about 0.5 to 1 ug RNA used random hexamers. By means of immunoSEQ multiplex PCR, TCR beta CDR3 spanning 54 Vbeta and 13 Jbeta underwent amplification. MiXCR, applied by TCRdb to the immunoSEQ multiplex PCR reads, yields one record per CDR3 protein. The sample contains about 150,000 distinct CDR3 sequences, 94% of which appear only once. Sequencing of TCR beta drew on CD8+ and CD4+ T cells from blood. The multiple sclerosis controls were treatment-naive patients affected by stable or active relapsing-remitting disease. TEMRA cells were FACS-enriched, while CD8+ and CD4+ T cells were negatively isolated. The CDR3 is 16 residues long. Per the germline V gene, CDR1 is SQVTM and CDR2 is ANQGSEA. V shed 1 base and J shed 0 bases, with 13 bases lying between them.

Sample: CD8+ T cells from PBMCs. The sequence was obtained from a human donor with multiple sclerosis. The rearrangement links TRBV29-1 to TRBJ2-1; D perhaps matches TRBD2 (6 bases). CDR3 coding DNA: TGCAGCGTTGAAGCAGGTCGGGGGAGCTCCTACAATGAGCAGTTCTTC. It encodes CSVEAGRGSSYNEQFF.